The 2 T cell receptor beta chains presented below share a single source sample, sequenced in a study. TCRdb re-analysed the RT-PCR reads in MiXCR, keeping a single row per CDR3 protein. The sample holds about 680,000 distinct CDR3 sequences, over 12% seen once. The sequenced material came from memory CD4+ T cells from blood. The receptor set was obtained from a female donor in good health, serving as a healthy control.

Ten or more counts support this clonotype. This rearrangement joins TRBV29-1 to TRBJ1-3, with D possibly matching TRBD1 (6 bases). CDR1 and CDR2 from the germline V gene are SQVTM and ANQGSEA. The CDR3 loop spans 14 amino acids. V was trimmed by 6 bases and J by 0 bases, leaving 12 bases between them. The DNA of the CDR3 is TGCAGCGTGGCCGGGACATTCTCTGGAAACACCATATATTTT. It codes for CSVAGTFSGNTIYF.

The chain carries TRBV11-2 and TRBJ2-2; D is ambiguous. Germline lookup yields CDR1 SGHAT and CDR2 FQNNGV. The CDR3 totals 16 residues. V gave up 3 bases and J gave up 2 bases, with 13 bases separating them. The CDR3 region is CASSLDHIRNTGELFF. The CDR3 region has the DNA TGTGCCAGCAGCTTGGACCATATCCGTAACACCGGGGAGCTGTTTTTT.